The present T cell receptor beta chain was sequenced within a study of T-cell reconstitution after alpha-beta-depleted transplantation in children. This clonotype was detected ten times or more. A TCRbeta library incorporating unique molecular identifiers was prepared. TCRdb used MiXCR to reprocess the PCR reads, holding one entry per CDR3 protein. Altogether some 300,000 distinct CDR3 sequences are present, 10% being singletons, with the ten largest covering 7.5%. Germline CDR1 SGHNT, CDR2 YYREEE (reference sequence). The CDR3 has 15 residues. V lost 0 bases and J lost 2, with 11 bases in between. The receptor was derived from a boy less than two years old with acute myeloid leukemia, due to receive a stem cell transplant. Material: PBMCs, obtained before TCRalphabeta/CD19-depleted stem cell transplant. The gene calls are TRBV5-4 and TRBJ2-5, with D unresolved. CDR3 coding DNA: TGTGCCAGCAGCTTGGTGGCAAATTCTCAAGAGACCCAGTACTTC. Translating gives CASSLVANSQETQYF. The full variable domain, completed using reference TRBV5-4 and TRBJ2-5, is ETGVTQSPTHLIKTRGQQVTLRCSSQSGHNTVSWYQQALGQGPQFIFQYYREEENGRGNFPPRFSGLQFPNYSSELNVNALELDDSALYLCASSLVANSQETQYFGPGTRLLVL.